This TCR beta chain originates from a study of graft-versus-host responses after intestinal transplantation. In the study overall: Transplant recipients had multivisceral, liver-intestinal, or isolated intestinal grafts. Recipients across the board were started on anti-thymocyte globulin induction, then kept on tacrolimus and steroids for approximately three years.

Intraepithelial and lamina propria lymphocytes were released after the graft tissue was processed. Germline CDR1 MGHRA, CDR2 YSYEKL. Trimming took 4 bases from V and 0 from J, leaving 9 bases between them. The CDR3 covers 14 residues. Study results and limitations: Some GvH clones appeared in ileal mucosa or blood before recipient bone marrow.

Profiling relied on immunoSEQ multiplex PCR, and the TCRdb table lists in-frame clones only, not all of them. The sample records roughly 20,000 clones, under 75% being singletons. This clone was detected only once. The antigen is undetermined. J is TRBJ2-5 and V is TRBV4-1, with a weak D call TRBD1 (5 bases). This material consisted of ileum tissue, taken approximately three weeks after intestinal transplant. The sequence came from a human patient who received an intestinal transplant, so some T cells may come from the graft donor. The CDR3 loop is CASSPQDYQETQYF. In DNA, the CDR3 is TGCGCCAGCAGCCCACAGGATTACCAAGAGACCCAGTACTTC.